The 26 T cell receptor beta chains in this list originate from one sample, sequenced in a study of beta chain features in type 1 diabetes. The authors reverse transcribed all of the isolated RNA, so sequencing captured expressed TCRB transcripts. Sequencing was performed with immunoSEQ multiplex PCR; in TCRdb, only in-frame clones are kept and a portion is missing. Of around 450,000 clones in the sample, 10% to 12% are singletons; the top ten hold over 0.035%. The sequenced sample consisted of naive CD4+ T cells from blood. Receptor source: a young woman in good health.

Only a few counts were recorded for this clone. The chain recombines TRBV7-2 with TRBJ2-6, with a possible D match to TRBD1 (5 bases). The V gene lost 5 bases and the J gene lost 0 bases, with 8 bases spanning the gap. Looked up from germline, CDR1 is SGHTA and CDR2 is FQGNSA. This CDR3 contains 15 residues. The CDR3 DNA reads TGTGCCAGCAGCCAAAGGGGCTCTGGGGCCAACGTCCTGACTTTC. Translating gives CASSQRGSGANVLTF.

This clone was found a few times. J is TRBJ1-1 and V is TRBV5-1, with D uncertain. The V end was cut by 1 base, the J end by 2 bases, with 6 bases between. CDR3 size: 13 residues. Germline lookup yields CDR1 SGHRS and CDR2 YFSETQ. The CDR3: CASSLRANTEAFF. The CDR3 DNA follows: TGCGCCAGCAGCTTGAGAGCTAACACTGAAGCTTTCTTT.

In this sample, this clone turned up a few times. The V gene is TRBV10-3, the J gene TRBJ2-3; D is unclear. Germline assignment: CDR1 ENHRY and CDR2 SYGVKD. With 5 bases removed from V and 2 bases from J, the gap between germline ends came to 11 bases. The length of the CDR3 is 14 residues. The CDR3 nucleotides read TGTGCCATCAGTTCCCCCGGTCACACAGATACGCAGTATTTT. Its translation: CAISSPGHTDTQYF.

This rearrangement joins TRBV5-1 to TRBJ2-7; either TRBD1 or TRBD2 may supply D (5 bases each). Per the germline V gene, CDR1 is SGHRS and CDR2 is YFSETQ. Trimming took off 3 bases at V and 3 bases at J, with 13 bases between the two ends. The CDR3 covers 14 residues. CDR3 bases: TGCGCCAGCAGCTCGGAATCGGGGCGCTACGAGCAGTACTTC. Protein sequence: CASSSESGRYEQYF.

This CDR3 reads CASSPPHGTGGYEQYF. The CDR3 coding sequence is TGTGCCAGCTCACCACCCCACGGGACAGGGGGCTACGAGCAGTACTTC. This chain links TRBV18 with TRBJ2-7; 11 bases line up with TRBD1. Losses at the gene ends were 0 bases for V and 3 bases for J; bases not matched to a gene: 4. Looked up from germline, CDR1 is KGHSH and CDR2 is LQKENI. The CDR3 runs to 16 residues.

The rearrangement uses TRBV7-9 and TRBJ2-3; D possibly uses TRBD1 or TRBD2 (5 bases each). Germline values: CDR1 SEHNR, CDR2 FQNEAQ (reference sequence). V gave up 6 bases and J gave up 2 bases, with 18 bases separating them. There are 16 residues in the CDR3. CDR3 in amino acids: CASSQSRDLSTDTQYF. In DNA, the CDR3 is TGTGCCAGCAGTCAAAGCCGGGACCTCTCCACAGATACGCAGTATTTT.

V gene TRBV19 combines with J gene TRBJ2-6; D perhaps matches TRBD1 (5 bases). Trimming stripped 2 bases from V and 2 bases from J, with 10 bases between. Per the germline V gene, CDR1 is LNHDA and CDR2 is SQIVND (reference sequence). The CDR3 is 16 residues long. Here the CDR3 reads CASSILSGTGANVLTF. The CDR3 nucleotides read TGTGCCAGTAGTATACTCTCAGGGACTGGGGCCAACGTCCTGACTTTC.

The rearrangement joins TRBV7-9 to TRBJ2-1, with D possibly matching TRBD2 (5 bases). Germline V gives CDR1 SEHNR, CDR2 FQNEAQ (reference sequence). This CDR3 has 16 residues. V lost 1 base, J lost 3 bases, and 13 bases lay in between. The CDR3 here is CASSLVSGNIYNEQFF. The DNA for the CDR3 is TGTGCCAGCAGCTTAGTGTCGGGAAACATCTACAATGAGCAGTTCTTC.

This clone was counted a few times. The chain employs TRBV6-1 and TRBJ2-7, with D uncertain. Germline loops: CDR1 MNHNS, CDR2 SASEGT. The CDR3 spans 14 residues. V lost 5 bases to trimming and J lost 0 bases, with 11 bases between them. The CDR3 nucleotides read TGTGCCAGCAGTAAAGAAGTTAGCTCCTACGAGCAGTACTTC. This translates into CASSKEVSSYEQYF.

Only a few counts were recorded for this clone. The V call is TRBV27, the J call TRBJ1-6; D uncertain. The CDR3 totals 12 residues. CDR1 is MNHEY, CDR2 SMNVEV, per germline (reference sequence). Trimming cost V 3 bases and J 9 bases, with 6 bases left between them. The DNA of the CDR3 is TGTGCCAGCAGTTTTCGGGGTTCACCCCTCCACTTT. Its protein is CASSFRGSPLHF.

The chain joins TRBV14 to TRBJ2-1; D is possibly TRBD2 (5 bases). Trimming took 4 bases from V and 3 from J, leaving 16 bases between them. This CDR3 is built from 16 residues. The germline CDR1 and CDR2 sequences are SGHDN and FVKESK. CDR3 in amino acids: CASSRVGHRGYNEQFF. In nucleotides, the CDR3 is TGTGCCAGCAGCCGAGTGGGTCACCGGGGCTACAATGAGCAGTTCTTC.

There are a few counts of this clone. A junction end diverges from the germline sequence, so it may reflect a read error. The V and J genes are TRBV7-7 and TRBJ2-3, with D possibly TRBD1 on 5 matching bases. The germline V gene encodes CDR1 SSHAT and CDR2 FNYEAQ (reference sequence). This CDR3 spans 15 amino acids. In DNA, the CDR3 is TGTGCTAGCAGGCGATTACAGGCGGACACAGATACGCAGTATTTT. This gives the protein CASRRLQADTDTQYF.

The V gene is TRBV4-2, the J gene TRBJ2-3; D is undetermined. V was pared by 0 bases and J by 0 bases, with 7 bases between. CDR3 length equals 15 residues. Germline CDR1 and CDR2: LGHNA and YNFKEQ. The CDR3 sequence is CASSQDSASTDTQYF. DNA of the CDR3: TGTGCCAGCAGCCAAGACTCTGCTAGCACAGATACGCAGTATTTT.

The chain has TRBV7-2 and TRBJ2-2; D is unresolved. Trimming left V 6 bases short and J 8 bases short, with 16 bases between. The CDR3 is 14 residues long. CDR1 and CDR2 from the germline V gene are SGHTA and FQGNSA. The CDR3 coding sequence is TGTGCCAGCAGACATCCTAGGACCTCAGGGGAGCTGTTTTTT. Its protein is CASRHPRTSGELFF.

A few counts support this clone. The chain recombines TRBV6-4 with TRBJ2-6, with a possible D match to TRBD1 (6 bases). Trimming took 7 bases from V and 9 from J, leaving 19 bases between them. Germline loops: CDR1 MRHNA, CDR2 SNTAGT. The CDR3 is made up of 15 amino acids. The CDR3 bases are TGTGCCAGCAAGTCCCAGGCAGGGGCCCACAACGTCCTGACTTTC. Its translation: CASKSQAGAHNVLTF.

This clone has more than one count but fewer than ten. J is TRBJ1-5 and V is TRBV23-1, with D uncertain. TRBV23-1 is marked as an open reading frame, function uncertain. The CDR3 consists of 13 residues. Trimming took 1 base from V and 3 from J, leaving 4 bases between them. The CDR3 DNA reads as TGCGCCAGCAGTCAATGTCACAATCAGCCCCAGCATTTT. Its translation: CASSQCHNQPQHF.

This sequence joins TRBV5-1 and TRBJ2-3; D is possibly TRBD1 (5 bases). The CDR3 contains 15 residues. CDR1 and CDR2 from the germline V gene are SGHRS and YFSETQ. Trimming stripped 0 bases from V and 1 base from J, with 9 bases between. The CDR3 bases are TGCGCCAGCAGCTTGGTAGGCAGGGGCACAGATACGCAGTATTTT. Residues: CASSLVGRGTDTQYF.

The chain uses TRBV5-1 and TRBJ2-2; D is perhaps TRBD1 or TRBD2 (5 bases each). Trimming shortened V by 5 bases and J by 2 bases, and 10 bases separated the two germline ends. This CDR3 has 14 amino acids. Germline-derived CDR1 and CDR2 are SGHRS and YFSETQ. The CDR3 spells CASSQGTNTGELFF. As DNA, the CDR3 is TGCGCCAGCAGTCAAGGGACCAACACCGGGGAGCTGTTTTTT.

With respect to this clone: Other nucleotide sequences from this sample produce the same CDR3. J is TRBJ2-5 and V is TRBV7-2, with TRBD2 matching over 13 bases. The V gene end was trimmed by 3 bases and the J gene end by 5 bases; junction bases not matched to a gene: 3. The CDR3 sequence is 15 residues long. CDR1 and CDR2 (germline): SGHTA, FQGNSA. CDR3 coding DNA: TGTGCCAGCAGCTTGGGACTAGCGGGGAGGGAGACCCAGTACTTC. Amino acids: CASSLGLAGRETQYF.

This clone has just a few counts. The chain joins TRBV9 to TRBJ2-7; possible D gene TRBD1, 7 bases. Germline V gene data show CDR1 as SGDLS and CDR2 as YYNGEE. The CDR3 totals 13 residues. V dropped 5 bases and J dropped 6 bases, with 15 bases sitting between them. CDR3 sequence reads: CASSRQGGGEQYF. Here the CDR3 DNA reads TGTGCCAGCAGTAGACAGGGAGGTGGCGAGCAGTACTTC.

The chain employs TRBV9 and TRBJ1-1; no firm D call. CDR3 length: 14 residues. With 3 bases removed from V and 5 bases from J, the gap between germline ends came to 14 bases. Germline values: CDR1 SGDLS, CDR2 YYNGEE. The CDR3 DNA follows: TGTGCCAGCAGCGCCGAGGGTACCCGTACTGAAGCTTTCTTT. Its protein product is CASSAEGTRTEAFF.

This clone was counted only a few times. V gene TRBV7-7 combines with J gene TRBJ2-5, with 12 positions matching TRBD2. V was pared by 5 bases and J by 1 base, with 5 bases of the junction left unmatched. Germline-derived CDR1 and CDR2 are SSHAT and FNYEAQ (reference sequence). This CDR3 is 16 amino acids long. As DNA, the CDR3 is TGTGCCAGCAGCCTCGGACTAGCGGGGTCCCAAGAGACCCAGTACTTC. Its translation is CASSLGLAGSQETQYF.

The chain has TRBV5-4 and TRBJ1-2, with a weak D call TRBD1 (6 bases). Trimming took 5 bases from V and 7 from J, leaving 24 bases between them. CDR3 length equals 16 residues. Germline CDR1 SGHNT, CDR2 YYREEE (reference sequence). The CDR3 bases are TGTGCCAGCAGGACCGGACTAGGGGGACGGGAAGTTGGCTACACCTTC. Amino acids: CASRTGLGGREVGYTF.

The chain links TRBV7-2 to TRBJ1-6, with TRBD1 matching 7 bases. The germline V gene encodes CDR1 SGHTA and CDR2 FQGNSA. V was pared by 5 bases and J by 12 bases, with 7 bases of the junction left unmatched. CDR3 length: 13 residues. CDR3 bases: TGTGCCAGCAGCACACGACAGGGCGGACCCCTCCACTTT. Amino acid sequence: CASSTRQGGPLHF.

This sequence joins TRBV28 and TRBJ1-1; TRBD1 matches 8 bases. Germline trimming cut 6 bases from V and 11 bases from J; bases unmatched to any gene: 8. The CDR3 has 12 amino acids. Germline CDR1 is MDHEN and CDR2 is SYDVKM. CDR3 loop: CASSLGQGWAFF. CDR3 sequence (DNA): TGTGCCAGCAGCTTAGGACAGGGTTGGGCTTTCTTT.

V and J are TRBV2 and TRBJ1-2, with D hard to call. Germline CDR1 and CDR2: SNHLY and FYNNEI. V gave up 1 base and J gave up 0 bases, with 6 bases separating them. The CDR3 contains 14 residues. CDR3 loop: CASSEGQPNYGYTF. The CDR3 DNA is TGTGCCAGCAGTGAAGGCCAACCTAACTATGGCTACACCTTC.